This T cell receptor beta chain stems from a study of regulatory T cells in long-lasting Graves disease (dated by TCRdb to the early 2020s). Regarding the study in general: Patients with newly diagnosed Graves' disease had been on antithyroid drugs for under 3 months. Persistent Graves' disease patients were compared with newly diagnosed Graves' disease patients by peripheral blood TCR sequencing and RNA sequencing. The study was conducted in China and was registered as a clinical trial. A total of around 35 samples underwent TCR sequencing: approximately 13 from persistent and roughly 20 from newly diagnosed Graves' disease patients.

Library construction relied on multiplex PCR. TCRdb lists the instrument as Illumina HiSeq 4000. CDR3 regions were amplified by Arm-PCR with iRepertoire HTBI primers to construct TCR beta libraries. Before sequencing, the PCR products underwent gel purification. The authors' analysis ran thus. Across samples, 55 to 80 TRBV and roughly 13 TRBJ segments were identified and used for gene usage analysis of CDR3 amino acid clonotypes. COPE and FqMerger were used to merge the filtered high-quality paired reads into contigs. BLAST was used to align contigs to the IMGT TRBV, TRBD and TRBJ reference genes, and CDR3 was defined following IMGT. Clonotypes above 0.1% frequency were classified as highly expanded clones. Shannon entropy was used to measure repertoire diversity, and the Gini coefficient was used to measure V-J evenness. Public clonotypes were defined as clonotypes shared by more than one individual. TCRdb passed the public sequencing reads through fastp at Q25 and MiXCR, retaining productive beta sequences. Each CDR3 protein gets just one entry, which takes the most common genes and DNA from the rows behind it. The V and J calls were determined by TCRdb, not by the authors. This sample lists a few hundred thousand distinct CDR3 sequences; about 17% were detected once. The top ten constitute 14% of the sample.

The CDR3 spans 11 residues, from the cysteine through the phenylalanine. The kept DNA is CDR3 alone, 33 bases in frame from the first base. CDR1 and CDR2 are read off the germline V gene as ENHRY and SYGVKD. V is shortened by 1 base, J by 8 bases, and the region joining them spans 5 bases. At least ten counts were recorded for this clonotype. Its antigen remains undetermined. Base qualities are missing; no much larger clone stands one base away. The time point label on this specimen signifies: newly diagnosed GD, antithyroid drugs for less than 3 months. For both TCR sequencing and RNA sequencing, RNA was extracted from PBMCs using TRIzol. The diagnosis of Graves' disease was made according to American Thyroid Association guidelines. Patients for the study were recruited at an endocrinology department in Xi'an, China. Each patient gave about 10 milliliters of peripheral blood, collected in an EDTA anticoagulant tube. Ficoll Paque Plus density gradient separation was used to isolate PBMCs, and no further T cell sorting was done. An Agilent 2100 Bioanalyzer and agarose gel were used to check RNA quality, and a NanoDrop 2000 was used to measure RNA concentration.

Points the paper makes about the study in general: Sequencing and analysis were limited to the TCR beta chain. The small sample size was acknowledged by the authors as a limitation that may reduce accuracy. Persistent patients shared more public clonotypes among themselves (around 2,700) than newly diagnosed patients did (more than 850). Compared with newly diagnosed patients, persistent Graves' disease patients had lower TCR Shannon entropy and fewer highly expanded clones, which suggests clonal expansion. Peripheral blood alone was examined, since thyroid tissue, which constituted the primary lesion, could not be accessed. Persistent disease showed preferential use of TRBV28, TRBJ1-2 and TRBJ2-5, whereas newly diagnosed disease favored TRBV20-1 and TRBJ2-1.

These same records also appear under a second study, on T cells in Graves' hyperthyroidism and ophthalmopathy. As described in the second report: A patient counted as having stable Graves' hyperthyroidism if no progression to ophthalmopathy occurred over 18 months of follow-up. The hyperthyroidism patients were between 18 and 65 years old and newly diagnosed, with a disease duration of less than 2 months. Exclusion was applied to patients with uncontrolled infections, other autoimmune diseases, pregnancy or lactation. Diagnoses relied on clinical symptoms, serum thyroxine and TRAb, thyroid ultrasound and orbital computed tomography. A first-round RT-PCR of the TCR CDR3 used the HTBI primer set with the Qiagen OneStep RT-PCR kit. Blood samples also contained most of the expanded thyroid clonotypes (frequency above 0.001), which suggests that blood repertoires may reflect thyroid immune responses. In cross-validation, a model built on a 13 V-J signature told ophthalmopathy apart from stable hyperthyroidism with 87.88% sensitivity and roughly 83% specificity, and in testing the same model reached 80%/75%. In validation, progression to ophthalmopathy was predicted by the model with 70.59% sensitivity and roughly 72% specificity, a median of 6.5 months before onset. To identify distinguishing TCR V-J signatures, a discovery cohort of around 100 patients was used, comprising under 45 with Graves' ophthalmopathy and some 57 with stable Graves' hyperthyroidism. Prospective prediction of ophthalmopathy was tested in an independent validation cohort of 18 to 20 hyperthyroidism patients and roughly 16 patients who later progressed to ophthalmopathy. For training and testing, the roughly 100 patients in the discovery cohort were randomly divided in a 7:3 ratio. The study also compared thyroid tissue and blood T-cell repertoires from a handful of Graves' hyperthyroidism patients. After blood sampling, hyperthyroidism patients were treated with methimazole at a starting dose of 30 mg daily, and ophthalmopathy patients were treated with high-dose intravenous methylprednisolone. Libraries were constructed in a second round of multiplex PCR, after which size selection and purification were carried out. Paired-end sequencing of the libraries was performed with 100 bp reads on an Illumina HiSeq2000. SOAPnuke was used to process the raw data, with reads discarded if the reads contained adapters or uncalled bases, had a mean Phred below 15, or lacked an exact constant-primer or identifier match. High-quality paired reads were merged with COPE v1.2.5, and unique nucleotide sequences were defined as clonotypes. Clonotypes were aligned to IMGT TRBV, TRBD and TRBJ reference segments using MiTCR v1.1. The analysis included only V-J combinations with a frequency above 0.0001, which together covered about 99% of the repertoires. The TCS score was defined as F50 (clonal expansion) divided by E x V (chaos), with BLOSUM62-based TCRdist calculated between CDR3 peptides within each V-J. Welch's t-statistics and random forest reduced 514 V-J features to some 14, which were used in a naive Bayes classifier (R e1071). No statistical method was used to fix the sample size in advance, and group allocation was not hidden from the investigators. According to the paper, TCR Vbeta CDR3 sequencing was carried out on approximately 140 peripheral blood samples, which came from 40 to 45 ophthalmopathy, about 75 hyperthyroidism and some 17 progressor patients.

The rearrangement combines TRBV10-3 with TRBJ1-2; there is no confident call for the D gene. Sequenced here: peripheral blood mononuclear cells (PBMCs), sampled at new diagnosis, from a patient treated with antithyroid drugs. The receptor comes from a woman in her thirties with Graves disease. Donor details come from another sample of the same person, matched by shared clones. CDR3 reads: CAISEWYGYTF. The nucleotide sequence reads TGTGCCATCAGTGAGTGGTACGGCTACACCTTC.